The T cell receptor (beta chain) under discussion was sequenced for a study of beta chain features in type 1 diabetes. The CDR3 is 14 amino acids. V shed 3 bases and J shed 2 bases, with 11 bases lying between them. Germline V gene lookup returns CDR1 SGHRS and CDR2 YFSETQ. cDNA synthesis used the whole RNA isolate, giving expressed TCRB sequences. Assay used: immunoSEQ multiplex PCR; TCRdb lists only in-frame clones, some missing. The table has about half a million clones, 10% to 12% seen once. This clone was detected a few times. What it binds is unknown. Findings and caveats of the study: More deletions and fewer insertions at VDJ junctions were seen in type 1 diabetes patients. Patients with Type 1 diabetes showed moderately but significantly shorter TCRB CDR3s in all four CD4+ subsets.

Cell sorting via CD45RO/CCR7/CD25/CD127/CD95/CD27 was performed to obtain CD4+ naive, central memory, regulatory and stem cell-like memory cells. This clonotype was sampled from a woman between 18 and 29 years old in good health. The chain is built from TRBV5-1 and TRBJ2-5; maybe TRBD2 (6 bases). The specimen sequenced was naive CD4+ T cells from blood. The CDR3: CASSYGTSQETQYF. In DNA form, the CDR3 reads TGCGCCAGCAGCTACGGGACTTCGCAAGAGACCCAGTACTTC.